This is a list of T cell receptor beta chains from one sample in a study of identical twins. TCRdb recomputed calls from the 5' RACE reads with MiXCR, one row per CDR3 protein. The sample has hundreds of thousands of distinct CDR3 sequences; 10% to 15% are singletons. The same sample was also used in a study of yellow fever vaccine responses in identical twins.

Sequencing was performed on PBMCs. These receptors all come from a young woman in good health. CDR3s include the opening cysteine and the closing phenylalanine or tryptophan. A D gene is named only where the DNA matches it firmly. Clone size appears in some rows only: once, few, many, or a class for an expanded clone.

CDR3aa: CASSQGPINQPQHF; CDR3nt: TGCGCCAGCAGCCAAGGACCGATCAATCAGCCCCAGCATTTT; abundance: many; j_gene: TRBJ1-5; d_gene: NA; v_gene: TRBV4-1
CDR3aa: CSVEVVSGTDTQYF; CDR3nt: TGCAGCGTTGAAGTGGTTAGCGGCACAGATACGCAGTATTTT; abundance: many; j_gene: TRBJ2-3; d_gene: NA; v_gene: TRBV29-1
CDR3aa: CASGLENKNIQYF; CDR3nt: TGTGCCAGCGGCCTCGAGAACAAAAACATTCAGTACTTC; abundance: NA; j_gene: TRBJ2-4; d_gene: NA; v_gene: TRBV12-3/TRBV12-4
CDR3aa: CASSLEVFYGYTF; CDR3nt: TGTGCCAGCAGTTTAGAGGTTTTCTATGGCTACACCTTC; abundance: few; j_gene: TRBJ1-2; d_gene: NA; v_gene: TRBV12-3/TRBV12-4
CDR3aa: CASSQEGQGTDTQYF; CDR3nt: TGTGCCAGCAGCCAAGAGGGACAGGGCACAGATACGCAGTATTTT; abundance: NA; j_gene: TRBJ2-3; d_gene: TRBD1; v_gene: TRBV4-2
CDR3aa: CASSQGYGPAPLHF; CDR3nt: TGTGCCAGCAGCCAAGGTTACGGTCCAGCGCCCCTCCACTTT; abundance: many; j_gene: TRBJ1-6; d_gene: NA; v_gene: TRBV3-1
CDR3aa: CATSREQSYGYTF; CDR3nt: TGTGCCACCAGCAGAGAACAGAGTTATGGCTACACCTTC; abundance: NA; j_gene: TRBJ1-2; d_gene: NA; v_gene: TRBV15
CDR3aa: CSAGTGTGFEKLFF; CDR3nt: TGCAGTGCTGGCACCGGGACAGGGTTTGAAAAACTGTTTTTT; abundance: once; j_gene: TRBJ1-4; d_gene: TRBD1; v_gene: TRBV20-1
CDR3aa: CASSHSGLADQETQYF; CDR3nt: TGTGCCAGCAGTCACTCCGGGTTAGCGGATCAAGAGACCCAGTACTTC; abundance: NA; j_gene: TRBJ2-5; d_gene: NA; v_gene: TRBV28
CDR3aa: CASSYTPNRVGSTDTQYF; CDR3nt: TGTGCCAGCAGTTATACTCCCAACAGGGTAGGGAGCACAGATACGCAGTATTTT; abundance: NA; j_gene: TRBJ2-3; d_gene: NA; v_gene: TRBV12-3/TRBV12-4
CDR3aa: CASSTHELEAFF; CDR3nt: TGTGCCAGCAGCACGCACGAGCTAGAAGCTTTCTTT; abundance: NA; j_gene: TRBJ1-1; d_gene: NA; v_gene: TRBV28
CDR3aa: CASSYSSASGQETQYF; CDR3nt: TGTGCCAGCAGTTACTCGTCGGCTAGCGGGCAAGAGACCCAGTACTTC; abundance: NA; j_gene: TRBJ2-5; d_gene: TRBD2; v_gene: TRBV6-5
CDR3aa: CASSLGVGPNTEAFF; CDR3nt: TGTGCCAGCAGCTTAGGGGTAGGACCTAACACTGAAGCTTTCTTT; abundance: NA; j_gene: TRBJ1-1; d_gene: NA; v_gene: TRBV7-6
CDR3aa: CASSLGLAGVPGELFF; CDR3nt: TGTGCCAGCAGTTTAGGGCTAGCGGGAGTTCCCGGGGAGCTGTTTTTT; abundance: many; j_gene: TRBJ2-2; d_gene: TRBD2; v_gene: TRBV12-3/TRBV12-4
CDR3aa: CASSLRMPGETQYF; CDR3nt: TGCGCCAGCAGCTTGAGGATGCCGGGAGAGACCCAGTACTTC; abundance: few; j_gene: TRBJ2-5; d_gene: NA; v_gene: TRBV5-1
CDR3aa: CASTRRGATNEKLFF; CDR3nt: TGTGCCAGCACCCGTAGGGGGGCAACTAATGAAAAACTGTTTTTT; abundance: NA; j_gene: TRBJ1-4; d_gene: NA; v_gene: TRBV5-8
CDR3aa: CATSRGEGTYYEQYF; CDR3nt: TGTGCCACCAGCAGAGGCGAGGGGACCTACTACGAGCAGTACTTC; abundance: NA; j_gene: TRBJ2-7; d_gene: NA; v_gene: TRBV15
CDR3aa: CASETVGSPLHF; CDR3nt: TGTGCCAGCGAAACGGTCGGTTCACCCCTCCACTTT; abundance: few; j_gene: TRBJ1-6; d_gene: NA; v_gene: TRBV6-5
CDR3aa: CASSSDRESNQPQHF; CDR3nt: TGTGCCAGCAGCTCGGACAGGGAAAGCAATCAGCCCCAGCATTTT; abundance: few; j_gene: TRBJ1-5; d_gene: TRBD1; v_gene: TRBV7-9
CDR3aa: CASSVEGGTYNEQFF; CDR3nt: TGTGCCAGCAGCGTGGAGGGAGGAACCTACAATGAGCAGTTCTTC; abundance: NA; j_gene: TRBJ2-1; d_gene: NA; v_gene: TRBV9
CDR3aa: CASRRYRGRDYGYTF; CDR3nt: TGTGCCAGCAGGCGCTACAGGGGGCGCGACTATGGCTACACCTTC; abundance: NA; j_gene: TRBJ1-2; d_gene: TRBD1; v_gene: TRBV6-1
CDR3aa: CASSPSGRPPYNEQFF; CDR3nt: TGTGCCAGCAGTCCGTCGGGAAGACCGCCTTACAATGAGCAGTTCTTC; abundance: NA; j_gene: TRBJ2-1; d_gene: NA; v_gene: TRBV12-3/TRBV12-4
CDR3aa: CASSFFPRGQTTIQYF; CDR3nt: TGTGCCAGCAGCTTCTTCCCCCGGGGACAGACGACAATTCAGTACTTC; abundance: NA; j_gene: TRBJ2-4; d_gene: TRBD1; v_gene: TRBV7-6
CDR3aa: CASSQADGSSYEQYF; CDR3nt: TGCGCCAGCAGCCAAGCGGATGGGAGCTCCTACGAGCAGTACTTC; abundance: NA; j_gene: TRBJ2-7; d_gene: NA; v_gene: TRBV4-1
CDR3aa: CASSPGARDFQETQYF; CDR3nt: TGTGCCAGCAGCCCGGGGGCTCGGGATTTCCAAGAGACCCAGTACTTC; abundance: NA; j_gene: TRBJ2-5; d_gene: NA; v_gene: TRBV5-5
CDR3aa: CASSLRPGSEQFF; CDR3nt: TGTGCCAGCAGCCTTAGGCCTGGTTCTGAGCAGTTCTTC; abundance: few; j_gene: TRBJ2-1; d_gene: NA; v_gene: TRBV7-9
CDR3aa: CSAEQGSFTNEQFF; CDR3nt: TGCAGTGCAGAACAGGGATCGTTTACCAATGAGCAGTTCTTC; abundance: few; j_gene: TRBJ2-1; d_gene: NA; v_gene: TRBV20-1
CDR3aa: CASSVTPGGEASYNEQFF; CDR3nt: TGTGCCAGCAGCGTAACACCGGGGGGGGAGGCCTCCTACAATGAGCAGTTCTTC; abundance: many; j_gene: TRBJ2-1; d_gene: TRBD2; v_gene: TRBV9
CDR3aa: CASSIGGSGLGTEAFF; CDR3nt: TGTGCCAGTAGTATAGGGGGCTCTGGGCTGGGCACTGAAGCTTTCTTT; abundance: many; j_gene: TRBJ1-1; d_gene: NA; v_gene: TRBV19
CDR3aa: CASSLEAASYNEQFF; CDR3nt: TGCGCCAGCAGCTTGGAGGCGGCATCCTACAATGAGCAGTTCTTC; abundance: many; j_gene: TRBJ2-1; d_gene: NA; v_gene: TRBV12-3/TRBV12-4
CDR3aa: CASSLEGAPRVYTGELFF; CDR3nt: TGTGCCAGCAGCTTAGAGGGGGCCCCCAGGGTCTACACCGGGGAGCTGTTTTTT; abundance: few; j_gene: TRBJ2-2; d_gene: TRBD1; v_gene: TRBV7-7
CDR3aa: CASSHGGTGSYEQYF; CDR3nt: TGTGCCAGCAGCCACGGAGGGACAGGCTCCTACGAGCAGTACTTC; abundance: few; j_gene: TRBJ2-7; d_gene: TRBD1; v_gene: TRBV7-9
CDR3aa: CASSFSQGIGELFF; CDR3nt: TGTGCCAGCAGCTTTTCACAGGGGATCGGGGAGCTGTTTTTT; abundance: many; j_gene: TRBJ2-2; d_gene: TRBD1; v_gene: TRBV7-9
CDR3aa: CASSLTAVFTDTQYF; CDR3nt: TGTGCCAGCAGCTTAACGGCGGTATTCACAGATACGCAGTATTTT; abundance: many; j_gene: TRBJ2-3; d_gene: NA; v_gene: TRBV7-2
CDR3aa: CATSRDVGNYEQYF; CDR3nt: TGTGCCACCAGCAGAGATGTAGGTAACTACGAGCAGTACTTC; abundance: NA; j_gene: TRBJ2-7; d_gene: NA; v_gene: TRBV15
CDR3aa: CASSLDRGIQPQHF; CDR3nt: TGTGCCAGCAGTTTAGATCGGGGAATTCAGCCCCAGCATTTT; abundance: few; j_gene: TRBJ1-5; d_gene: NA; v_gene: TRBV28
CDR3aa: CSARATGSQPQHF; CDR3nt: TGCAGTGCTAGGGCCACAGGGTCTCAGCCCCAGCATTTT; abundance: few; j_gene: TRBJ1-5; d_gene: NA; v_gene: TRBV20-1
CDR3aa: CASSDLAGVSDTQYF; CDR3nt: TGTGCCAGCAGTGACCTAGCGGGAGTCAGCGATACGCAGTATTTT; abundance: NA; j_gene: TRBJ2-3; d_gene: TRBD2; v_gene: TRBV2
CDR3aa: CATSLGTGLERRETQYF; CDR3nt: TGCGCCACCAGCCTAGGGACAGGGTTAGAGCGACGGGAGACCCAGTACTTC; abundance: few; j_gene: TRBJ2-5; d_gene: TRBD1; v_gene: TRBV24-1
CDR3aa: CASSNPSGTSGGTGSYNEQFF; CDR3nt: TGCGCCAGCAGCAACCCCTCCGGGACTAGCGGGGGCACCGGCTCCTACAATGAGCAGTTCTTC; abundance: NA; j_gene: TRBJ2-1; d_gene: TRBD2; v_gene: TRBV5-1
CDR3aa: CASSHDYEQYF; CDR3nt: TGCGCCAGCAGCCATGACTACGAGCAGTACTTC; abundance: many; j_gene: TRBJ2-7; d_gene: NA; v_gene: TRBV4-1
CDR3aa: CCARDASGVPGTDTQYF; CDR3nt: TGCTGCGCTAGAGATGCAAGCGGGGTCCCTGGCACAGATACGCAGTATTTT; abundance: NA; j_gene: TRBJ2-3; d_gene: TRBD2; v_gene: TRBV20-1
CDR3aa: CASSGGTSGNTIYF; CDR3nt: TGTGCCAGCTCAGGCGGGACTTCGGGAAACACCATATATTTT; abundance: few; j_gene: TRBJ1-3; d_gene: NA; v_gene: TRBV18
CDR3aa: CRRASGGNEQFF; CDR3nt: TGCCGACGCGCTAGCGGGGGGAATGAGCAGTTCTTC; abundance: NA; j_gene: TRBJ2-1; d_gene: TRBD2; v_gene: TRBV20-1
CDR3aa: CSAPDIWATEAFF; CDR3nt: TGCAGTGCGCCAGATATCTGGGCCACTGAAGCTTTCTTT; abundance: many; j_gene: TRBJ1-1; d_gene: NA; v_gene: TRBV20-1
CDR3aa: CSARDLAGSDTQYF; CDR3nt: TGCAGTGCTAGAGATCTTGCAGGGTCCGATACGCAGTATTTT; abundance: NA; j_gene: TRBJ2-3; d_gene: NA; v_gene: TRBV20-1
CDR3aa: CASSSLNSSGANVLTF; CDR3nt: TGTGCCAGCAGCTCTCTAAACAGCTCTGGGGCCAACGTCCTGACTTTC; abundance: few; j_gene: TRBJ2-6; d_gene: NA; v_gene: TRBV7-9
CDR3aa: CASSTQGGGQPQHF; CDR3nt: TGTGCCAGCAGCACCCAGGGCGGGGGTCAGCCCCAGCATTTT; abundance: NA; j_gene: TRBJ1-5; d_gene: NA; v_gene: TRBV28
CDR3aa: CATSRDRGRNEQYF; CDR3nt: TGTGCCACCAGCAGGGACAGGGGGCGGAACGAGCAGTACTTC; abundance: few; j_gene: TRBJ2-7; d_gene: TRBD1; v_gene: TRBV15
CDR3aa: CASSSGLALYNEQFF; CDR3nt: TGTGCCAGCAGCTCGGGACTAGCTTTGTACAATGAGCAGTTCTTC; abundance: NA; j_gene: TRBJ2-1; d_gene: TRBD2; v_gene: TRBV7-6
CDR3aa: CSAPSGNTIYF; CDR3nt: TGCAGTGCTCCCTCTGGAAACACCATATATTTT; abundance: many; j_gene: TRBJ1-3; d_gene: NA; v_gene: TRBV20-1
CDR3aa: CASSNRGLAGYNEQFF; CDR3nt: TGTGCCAGCAGCAACCGGGGACTAGCGGGCTACAATGAGCAGTTCTTC; abundance: few; j_gene: TRBJ2-1; d_gene: TRBD2; v_gene: TRBV6-1
CDR3aa: CASSLAIQLETQYF; CDR3nt: TGCGCCAGCAGCTTGGCTATCCAGTTAGAGACCCAGTACTTC; abundance: few; j_gene: TRBJ2-5; d_gene: NA; v_gene: TRBV5-1